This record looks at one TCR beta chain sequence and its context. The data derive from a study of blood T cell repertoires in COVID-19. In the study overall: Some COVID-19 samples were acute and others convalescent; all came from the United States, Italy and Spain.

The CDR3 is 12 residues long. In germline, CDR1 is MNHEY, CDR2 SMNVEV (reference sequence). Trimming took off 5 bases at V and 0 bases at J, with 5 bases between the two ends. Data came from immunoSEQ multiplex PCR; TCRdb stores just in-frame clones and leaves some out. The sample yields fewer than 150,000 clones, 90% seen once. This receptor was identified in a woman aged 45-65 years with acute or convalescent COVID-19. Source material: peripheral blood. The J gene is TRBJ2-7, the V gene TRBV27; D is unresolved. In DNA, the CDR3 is TGTGCCAGCAGTCCCAGCTCCTACGAGCAGTACTTC. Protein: CASSPSSYEQYF.